This is a list of T cell receptor beta chains from one sample in a study of long-term antiretroviral therapy in people with HIV. The table came from immunoSEQ multiplex PCR; TCRdb's copy has only in-frame clones and leaves some out. The table shows around 15,000 clones, with 80% to 90% occurring only once. Source: unsorted PBMCs, taken 0.1 years after starting antiretroviral therapy. These receptors came from a man younger than 35 with HIV. The CDR3 runs from the conserved cysteine through the conserved F or W. The D gene is left open where the match is weak. A row's size may be missing; if present it is once, few, many or a size class.

J: TRBJ2-1
size: .
V: TRBV7-6
D: TRBD2
CDR3: CASSPPLAGGSYNEQFF
DNA: TGTGCCAGCAGCCCCCCTTTAGCGGGAGGGTCCTACAATGAGCAGTTCTTC

J: TRBJ1-1
size: .
V: TRBV21-1
D: .
CDR3: CASSKLNLLEVNTEAFF
DNA: TGTGCCAGCAGCAAACTAAACCTTTTGGAGGTGAACACTGAAGCTTTCTTT

J: TRBJ2-5
size: .
V: TRBV5-4
D: TRBD1
CDR3: CASSLARGRIVGETQYF
DNA: TGTGCCAGCAGCTTGGCCAGGGGGCGCATAGTGGGAGAGACCCAGTACTTC

J: TRBJ2-3
size: .
V: TRBV6-1
D: .
CDR3: CASSEQQLPDTQYF
DNA: TGTGCCAGCAGTGAACAACAATTACCGGATACGCAGTATTTT

J: TRBJ1-6
size: .
V: TRBV7-8
D: .
CDR3: CASSLVESLQSPLHF
DNA: TGTGCCAGCAGCTTAGTTGAGTCACTCCAGTCACCCCTCCACTTT

J: TRBJ1-2
size: .
V: TRBV6-5
D: .
CDR3: CASSYSVSLGDGYTF
DNA: TGTGCCAGCAGTTACTCAGTCAGCCTTGGGGATGGCTACACCTTC

J: TRBJ2-3
size: few
V: TRBV11-1
D: TRBD2
CDR3: CASSGGGSFGSTQYF
DNA: TGTGCCAGCAGCGGGGGGGGTAGCTTCGGGAGTACGCAGTATTTT

J: TRBJ2-5
size: .
V: TRBV7-2
D: TRBD2
CDR3: CASSFSMAGREETQYF
DNA: TGTGCCAGCAGCTTCTCTATGGCGGGGAGGGAAGAGACCCAGTACTTC

J: TRBJ2-4
size: .
V: TRBV30
D: .
CDR3: CAWSVSAPGVPPNIQYF
DNA: TGTGCCTGGAGTGTTTCGGCCCCGGGAGTGCCCCCAAACATTCAGTACTTC

J: TRBJ2-3
size: .
V: TRBV7-3
D: TRBD2
CDR3: CASSLGGGFTDTQYF
DNA: TGTGCCAGCAGCTTAGGCGGGGGGTTCACAGATACGCAGTATTTT

J: TRBJ1-2
size: few
V: TRBV5-5
D: .
CDR3: CASKRTSEHGYTF
DNA: TGTGCCAGCAAACGGACCAGCGAGCATGGCTACACCTTC

J: TRBJ2-5
size: .
V: TRBV7-2
D: TRBD2
CDR3: CASSPGLAGGRETQYF
DNA: TGTGCCAGCAGCCCGGGACTAGCGGGGGGTCGGGAGACCCAGTACTTC

J: TRBJ1-2
size: .
V: TRBV19
D: .
CDR3: CASSTFGGESGYTF
DNA: TGTGCCAGTAGTACATTTGGCGGGGAAAGTGGCTACACCTTC

J: TRBJ2-7
size: .
V: TRBV4-2
D: .
CDR3: CASSQVDEEGEQYF
DNA: TGTGCCAGCAGCCAGGTGGACGAGGAGGGCGAGCAGTACTTC

J: TRBJ2-2
size: .
V: TRBV14
D: TRBD1
CDR3: CASSQPGTGGETGELFF
DNA: TGTGCCAGCAGCCAACCCGGGACAGGGGGCGAGACCGGGGAGCTGTTTTTT

J: TRBJ2-5
size: once
V: TRBV7-3
D: .
CDR3: CASSSPRGIWETQYF
DNA: TGTGCCAGCAGCTCACCCCGGGGAATCTGGGAGACCCAGTACTTC

J: TRBJ2-3
size: few
V: TRBV30
D: .
CDR3: CAWSDPFKGETDTQYF
DNA: TGTGCCTGGAGCGACCCCTTTAAAGGAGAGACAGATACGCAGTATTTT

J: TRBJ2-3
size: .
V: TRBV7-3
D: .
CDR3: CASSHPGEVDTQYF
DNA: TGTGCCAGCAGCCACCCAGGGGAGGTAGATACGCAGTATTTT

J: TRBJ2-3
size: .
V: TRBV4-1
D: TRBD2
CDR3: CASSQEKTSGSADTQYF
DNA: TGCGCCAGCAGCCAAGAGAAGACTAGCGGGAGTGCAGATACGCAGTATTTT

J: TRBJ1-4
size: .
V: TRBV21-1
D: .
CDR3: CASSNRTASPLKLFF
DNA: TGTGCCAGCAGCAACCGGACAGCTTCCCCGTTAAAACTGTTTTTT

J: TRBJ1-6
size: few
V: TRBV16
D: .
CDR3: CASSQIFKGNSPLHF
DNA: TGTGCCAGCAGCCAGATTTTTAAAGGCAATTCACCCCTCCACTTT

J: TRBJ2-7
size: once
V: TRBV6-5
D: .
CDR3: CASSLGMGYEQYF
DNA: TGTGCCAGCAGCTTAGGGATGGGGTACGAGCAGTACTTC

J: TRBJ2-1
size: .
V: TRBV28
D: TRBD2
CDR3: CASSQGLGEFF
DNA: TGTGCCAGCAGCCAGGGACTAGGGGAGTTCTTC

J: TRBJ1-6
size: once
V: TRBV6-5
D: .
CDR3: CASSPIQGNNSPLHF
DNA: TGTGCCAGCAGTCCAATCCAGGGGAACAATTCACCCCTCCACTTT

J: TRBJ2-7
size: .
V: TRBV4-3
D: TRBD1
CDR3: CASSQTGVEQYF
DNA: TGCGCCAGCAGCCAAACAGGGGTCGAGCAGTACTTC

J: TRBJ2-1
size: .
V: TRBV13
D: TRBD2
CDR3: CASSPGLAHEQFF
DNA: TGTGCCAGCAGCCCGGGACTAGCACATGAGCAGTTCTTC

J: TRBJ2-3
size: .
V: TRBV7-9
D: TRBD2
CDR3: CASSHIPGTSADTQYF
DNA: TGTGCCAGCAGCCACATCCCGGGGACTAGCGCAGATACGCAGTATTTT

J: TRBJ1-1
size: .
V: TRBV5-1
D: .
CDR3: CASSLEESYTEAFF
DNA: TGCGCCAGCAGCTTGGAGGAGAGTTACACTGAAGCTTTCTTT

J: TRBJ1-1
size: .
V: TRBV7-9
D: .
CDR3: CASSLKSGQNTEAFF
DNA: TGTGCCAGCAGCTTAAAGTCGGGACAGAACACTGAAGCTTTCTTT

J: TRBJ2-2
size: .
V: TRBV9
D: TRBD1
CDR3: CASSSPGQGATGELFF
DNA: TGTGCCAGCAGCTCCCCGGGACAGGGGGCTACCGGGGAGCTGTTTTTT

J: TRBJ1-5
size: .
V: TRBV7-8
D: .
CDR3: CASSPIRRQTNQPQHF
DNA: TGTGCCAGCAGCCCCATTAGAAGACAGACCAATCAGCCCCAGCATTTT

J: TRBJ1-2
size: .
V: TRBV15
D: TRBD1
CDR3: CATSRDLELGQYGYTF
DNA: TGTGCCACCAGCAGAGATCTTGAGTTGGGACAGTATGGCTACACCTTC

J: TRBJ2-7
size: .
V: TRBV5-4
D: .
CDR3: CASSLARGNEQYF
DNA: TGTGCCAGCAGCTTGGCCAGGGGTAACGAGCAGTACTTC

J: TRBJ1-2
size: .
V: TRBV15
D: TRBD1
CDR3: CATSETETGAYGYTF
DNA: TGTGCCACCAGCGAGACTGAGACAGGGGCCTATGGCTACACCTTC

J: TRBJ1-2
size: .
V: TRBV27
D: .
CDR3: CASSPQGRRYGYTF
DNA: TGTGCCAGCAGTCCCCAGGGGCGGCGCTATGGCTACACCTTC

J: TRBJ2-2
size: once
V: TRBV2
D: TRBD1
CDR3: CASTLDRGTNTGELFF
DNA: TGTGCCAGCACACTTGACAGGGGGACGAACACCGGGGAGCTGTTTTTT

J: TRBJ1-4
size: once
V: TRBV4-3
D: .
CDR3: CASSQRPTNEKLFF
DNA: TGCGCCAGCAGCCAAAGGCCCACTAATGAAAAACTGTTTTTT

J: TRBJ1-2
size: .
V: TRBV7-8
D: TRBD1
CDR3: CASSVGQDYGYTF
DNA: TGTGCCAGCAGCGTGGGACAGGACTATGGCTACACCTTC

J: TRBJ1-1
size: .
V: TRBV18
D: .
CDR3: CASSKFGTDEAFF
DNA: TGTGCCAGCTCAAAGTTCGGGACGGATGAAGCTTTCTTT

J: TRBJ2-5
size: .
V: TRBV6-5
D: TRBD2
CDR3: CASRGVEETQYF
DNA: TGTGCCAGCCGGGGGGTGGAAGAGACCCAGTACTTC

J: TRBJ2-4
size: .
V: TRBV15
D: .
CDR3: CATSRDRGGENIQYF
DNA: TGTGCCACCAGCAGAGATCGAGGGGGGGAAAACATTCAGTACTTC

J: TRBJ2-7
size: .
V: TRBV7-9
D: TRBD1
CDR3: CASSPQETGTYEQYF
DNA: TGTGCCAGCAGCCCGCAAGAGACAGGGACCTACGAGCAGTACTTC

J: TRBJ2-7
size: .
V: TRBV4-1
D: .
CDR3: CASSLGIGRYEQYF
DNA: TGCGCCAGCAGCCTCGGGATTGGGAGGTACGAGCAGTACTTC

J: TRBJ2-7
size: .
V: TRBV4-3
D: .
CDR3: CASSQESVTWTEPYEQYF
DNA: TGCGCCAGCAGCCAAGAAAGTGTAACTTGGACAGAGCCCTACGAGCAGTACTTC

J: TRBJ2-5
size: once
V: TRBV19
D: .
CDR3: CASSIANNPRAQYF
DNA: TGTGCCAGTAGTATAGCTAACAACCCTAGGGCCCAGTACTTC

J: TRBJ2-1
size: .
V: TRBV21-1
D: .
CDR3: CASSKKDRRTPYNEQFF
DNA: TGTGCCAGCAGCAAAAAAGACAGGCGGACCCCCTACAATGAGCAGTTCTTC

J: TRBJ1-5
size: .
V: TRBV9
D: TRBD1
CDR3: CASSEQGSSNQPQHF
DNA: TGTGCCAGCAGTGAACAGGGGAGTAGCAATCAGCCCCAGCATTTT

J: TRBJ1-5
size: .
V: TRBV19
D: .
CDR3: CASSSTGWETNQPQHF
DNA: TGTGCCAGTAGTAGTACAGGTTGGGAGACCAATCAGCCCCAGCATTTT

J: TRBJ1-1
size: .
V: TRBV9
D: .
CDR3: CASSVGRGRPTEAFF
DNA: TGTGCCAGCAGCGTAGGTAGAGGGAGGCCCACTGAAGCTTTCTTT

J: TRBJ2-5
size: .
V: TRBV5-1
D: TRBD1
CDR3: CASSLRTGWDSTQETQYF
DNA: TGCGCCAGCAGCCTCCGGACAGGGTGGGACAGCACACAAGAGACCCAGTACTTC

J: TRBJ2-1
size: .
V: TRBV6-1
D: TRBD2
CDR3: CASNPGLENNEQFF
DNA: TGTGCCAGTAACCCGGGACTAGAAAATAATGAGCAGTTCTTC

J: TRBJ2-3
size: once
V: TRBV29-1
D: .
CDR3: CSVGYSGSMGTDTQYF
DNA: TGCAGCGTTGGCTATTCCGGGAGTATGGGCACAGATACGCAGTATTTT

J: TRBJ1-5
size: .
V: TRBV4-1
D: .
CDR3: CASGDIGGYNQPQHF
DNA: TGCGCCAGCGGTGACATCGGCGGCTACAATCAGCCCCAGCATTTT

J: TRBJ2-7
size: once
V: TRBV29-1
D: .
CDR3: CSVGSEGEQYF
DNA: TGCAGCGTGGGGAGTGAAGGGGAGCAGTACTTC

J: TRBJ1-4
size: .
V: TRBV7-9
D: .
CDR3: CASSRGVNEKLFF
DNA: TGTGCCAGCAGCCGGGGGGTTAATGAAAAACTGTTTTTT

J: TRBJ2-7
size: .
V: TRBV29-1
D: TRBD1
CDR3: CSVEGGQGDPYEQYF
DNA: TGCAGCGTTGAAGGGGGACAGGGAGATCCCTACGAGCAGTACTTC

J: TRBJ2-2
size: .
V: TRBV11-3
D: .
CDR3: CASSSLENTGELFF
DNA: TGTGCCAGCAGCTCGCTAGAGAACACCGGGGAGCTGTTTTTT

J: TRBJ1-2
size: .
V: TRBV4-1
D: .
CDR3: CASSQGSGGANYGYTF
DNA: TGCGCCAGCAGCCAAGGGTCCGGGGGCGCTAACTATGGCTACACCTTC

J: TRBJ2-3
size: .
V: TRBV6-5
D: TRBD2
CDR3: CVSGNLNTQYF
DNA: TGTGTTAGCGGGAACTTAAATACGCAGTATTTT